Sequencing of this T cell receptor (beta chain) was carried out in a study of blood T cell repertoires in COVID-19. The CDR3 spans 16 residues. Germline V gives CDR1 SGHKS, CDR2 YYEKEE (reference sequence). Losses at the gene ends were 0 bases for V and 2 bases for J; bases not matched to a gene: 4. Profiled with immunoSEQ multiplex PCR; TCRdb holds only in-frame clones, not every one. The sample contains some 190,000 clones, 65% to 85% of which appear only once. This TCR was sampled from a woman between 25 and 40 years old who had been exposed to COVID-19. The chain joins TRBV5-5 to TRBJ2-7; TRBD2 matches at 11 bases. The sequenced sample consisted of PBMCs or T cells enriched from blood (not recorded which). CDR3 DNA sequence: TGTGCCAGCAGCTTGGGAGGTAGCGGGGGGGCCTACGAGCAGTACTTC. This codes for CASSLGGSGGAYEQYF.